Listed below are T cell receptor beta chains from one sample, sequenced in a study of blood T cell repertoires in COVID-19. Using immunoSEQ multiplex PCR, the repertoire was profiled, and TCRdb retains in-frame clones only, with some absent. The data contain roughly 460,000 clones, 70% to 90% of them singletons. Specimen: peripheral blood. All receptors come from a man aged 18 to 29 with COVID-19, enrolled during active disease. Both conserved end residues are trimmed from each CDR3.

>TRBJ2-1|TRBV30
AWMEWLAGVNEQF
>TRBJ1-4|TRBV5-8
ASSLGQFNEKLF
>TRBJ2-7|TRBV18
ASSPQTGVDEQY
>TRBJ2-6|TRBV5-1
ASSLGSGYSGANVLT
>TRBJ1-3|TRBV11-2
ASSYTGAGNTIY
>TRBJ1-1|TRBV14
ASSRFTENTEAF
>TRBJ2-7|TRBV7-2
ASSPEGWGESSYEQY
>TRBJ1-1|TRBV2
ASSVGRDTEAF
>TRBJ2-7|TRBV2
ASSPRTSSYEQY
>TRBJ1-3|TRBV5-1
ASSLGQGLEGNTIY
>TRBJ1-6|TRBV27
ATSDRPYNSPLH
>TRBJ2-7|TRBV11-2
ASSYQRTAVLGYEQY
>TRBJ2-7|TRBV4-1
ASSQGEGIPYEQY
>TRBJ1-2|TRBV7-9
ASSDRDRGNYGYT
>TRBJ1-1|TRBV14
ASSQGTGKTEAF
>TRBJ1-1|TRBV28
ATVPEVPEAF
>TRBJ2-1|TRBV6-6
ASSYGTGYNNEQF
>TRBJ2-3|TRBV7-9
ASSTTGGLHPSDTQY
>TRBJ1-3|TRBV2
ASRPQGFSGNTIY
>TRBJ1-1|TRBV7-2
ASSLGRVDEAF
>TRBJ1-4|TRBV19
ASSTTDATNEKLF
>TRBJ2-5|TRBV11-2
ASSLFAREYQETQY
>TRBJ2-5|TRBV19
ASSTSAGPGETQY
>TRBJ2-7|TRBV5-4
ASSGTGQYEQY
>TRBJ1-1|TRBV12-3/TRBV12-4
ASTVGQNTEAF
>TRBJ1-5|TRBV6-2/TRBV6-3
ASSYGAGGYQPQH
>TRBJ2-3|TRBV7-8
ASSLAGRTDTQY
>TRBJ1-1|TRBV4-1
ASSHTGPPNTEAF
>TRBJ2-1|TRBV5-6
ASSPGTGHNEQF
>TRBJ2-2|TRBV15
ATSRESSGAGELF
>TRBJ1-2|TRBV14
ASSAGHYYGYT
>TRBJ2-5|TRBV10-3
AISESSVAGETQY
>TRBJ1-2|TRBV3-1/TRBV3-2
ASSQDPGTGYT
>TRBJ1-2|TRBV6-1
ASSEYWNYGYT
>TRBJ2-7|TRBV7-8
ASSPGGARAGDEQY
>TRBJ1-4|TRBV15
ATSRDQNEKLF
>TRBJ2-7|TRBV6-6
ASSYGLAGVNEQY
>TRBJ2-5|TRBV11-3
ASSQGQGETQY
>TRBJ1-6|TRBV4-1
ASSQVGSPLH
>TRBJ2-1|TRBV6-5
ASSSHGGRYNEQF
>TRBJ2-7|TRBV10-1
ASRQDRGTYEQY
>TRBJ1-3|TRBV6-5
ASGLNIRNTIY